This paragraph covers one T cell receptor beta chain sequence. The antigen is undetermined. These data originate in a study of radiotherapy plus CTLA-4 blockade in lung cancer. Across the study: Objective response rate was about 18%; disease control rate, around 30%. Study-level points and caveats: Clones derived from tumor TCRs expanded in blood after radiotherapy plus ipilimumab.

CTLA-4 blockade using ipilimumab, together with focal radiation, was received by patients with chemo-refractory metastatic non-small-cell lung cancer. Clones were read by immunoSEQ multiplex PCR, and TCRdb kept only the in-frame ones, dropping some. The sample includes about 48,000 clones, 75% to 90% of them seen just once. The sequence came from a human donor with non-small cell lung cancer that progressed on radiotherapy plus ipilimumab. Some clones in this sample may be carry-over from other donors' samples. This specimen consisted of peripheral blood, obtained from a patient treated with radiotherapy plus ipilimumab.

CDR3 protein: CASSPTRYTGELFF. In nucleotides, the CDR3 is TGTGCCAGTAGTCCTACCCGATACACCGGGGAGCTGTTTTTT. The chain is built from TRBV19 and TRBJ2-2; no clear D gene. This CDR3 contains 14 residues. The germline V and J ends were trimmed by 5 bases and 3 bases, with 10 bases remaining between them. The germline gives CDR1 LNHDA, CDR2 SQIVND (reference sequence).